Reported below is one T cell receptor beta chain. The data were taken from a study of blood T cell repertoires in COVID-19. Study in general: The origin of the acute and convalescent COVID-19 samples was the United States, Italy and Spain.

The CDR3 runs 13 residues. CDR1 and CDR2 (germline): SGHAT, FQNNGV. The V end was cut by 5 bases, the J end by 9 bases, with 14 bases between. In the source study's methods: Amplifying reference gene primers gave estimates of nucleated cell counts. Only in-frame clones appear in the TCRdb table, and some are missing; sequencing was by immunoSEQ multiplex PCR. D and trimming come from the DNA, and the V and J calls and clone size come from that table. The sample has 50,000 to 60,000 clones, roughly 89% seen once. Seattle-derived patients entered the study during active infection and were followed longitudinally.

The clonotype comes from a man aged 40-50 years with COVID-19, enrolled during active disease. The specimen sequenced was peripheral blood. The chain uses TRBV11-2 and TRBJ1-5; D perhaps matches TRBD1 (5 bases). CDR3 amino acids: CASSVDIWTPQHF. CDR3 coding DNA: TGTGCCAGCAGCGTGGACATTTGGACGCCCCAGCATTTT.